This TCR beta chain emerged from a study of blood T cell repertoires in COVID-19. As for the study in general: The United States, Italy and Spain provided the acute and convalescent COVID-19 samples. PBMCs, B-cell-depleted T cells, or T cells provided the cDNA or gDNA that made up the material.

The CDR3 runs to 15 residues. The germline gives CDR1 SGHKS, CDR2 YYEKEE (reference sequence). V lost 2 bases and J lost 4; bases outside the gene matches: 6. In the study's own analysis: It was from reference gene primer amplification that nucleated cell counts were estimated. Profiling relied on immunoSEQ multiplex PCR, and the TCRdb table lists in-frame clones only, not all of them. V, J and clone size derive from that table, while D and trimming were established from the DNA sequence. The repertoire includes roughly 120,000 clones, about 91% of them detected once, and roughly 0.94% sits in the top ten.

This chain connects TRBV5-5 to TRBJ2-1; 7 nucleotides line up with TRBD2. The sequenced sample was peripheral blood. This TCR was sampled from a woman in her forties or fifties with active or convalescent COVID-19. CDR3 nucleotides: TGTGCCAGCAGCTTCCTAGCGGCTAATTACAATGAGCAGTTCTTC. This encodes CASSFLAANYNEQFF.